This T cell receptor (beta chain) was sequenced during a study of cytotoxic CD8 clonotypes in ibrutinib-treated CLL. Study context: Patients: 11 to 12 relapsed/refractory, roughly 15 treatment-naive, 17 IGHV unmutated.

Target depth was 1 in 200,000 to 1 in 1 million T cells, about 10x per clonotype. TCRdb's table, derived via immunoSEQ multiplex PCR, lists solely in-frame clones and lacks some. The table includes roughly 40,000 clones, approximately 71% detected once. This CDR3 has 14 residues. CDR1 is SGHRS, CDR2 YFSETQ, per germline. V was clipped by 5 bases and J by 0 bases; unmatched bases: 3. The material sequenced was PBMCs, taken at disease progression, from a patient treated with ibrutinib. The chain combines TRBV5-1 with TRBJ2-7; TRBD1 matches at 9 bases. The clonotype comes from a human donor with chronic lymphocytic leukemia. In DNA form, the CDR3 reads TGCGCCAGCAGTTGGACAGGGGCCTCCTACGAGCAGTACTTC. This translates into CASSWTGASYEQYF.